The 23 T cell receptor beta chains reported below all come from one sample, sequenced in a study of blood T cells in healthy people across ages. PCR was performed a second time for about 6 to 12 cycles using a sample-barcoded 5' primer and a J-beta primer mix. TCRdb recomputed calls from the 5' RACE reads with MiXCR, one row per CDR3 protein. This sample carries over a million distinct CDR3 sequences, 40% to 45% of them seen once, and the ten largest clones take 18%. Sequencing was performed on blood. The receptors come from a woman aged 60 to 75 in good health.

Notes on this clonotype: At one of its ends the junction is not consistent with the germline gene, which may arise from a read error. This chain uses TRBV27 with TRBJ2-5, with D maybe TRBD2 (6 bases). Germline V lookup: CDR1 MNHEY, CDR2 SMNVEV (reference sequence). The CDR3 is 15 amino acids. This CDR3 is CAGSLLGGVKETQYF. DNA for the CDR3: TGTGCCGGCAGCTTACTAGGCGGGGTAAAAGAGACCCAGTACTTC.

This rearrangement joins TRBV15 to TRBJ1-6, with no clear D. Germline values: CDR1 LNHNV, CDR2 YYDKDF (reference sequence). There are 16 residues in the CDR3. The V and J ends lost 0 bases and 2 bases respectively, with 8 bases between them. In DNA, the CDR3 is TGTGCCACCAGCAGAGATAGGCAGACCTATAATTCACCCCTCCACTTT. Its protein is CATSRDRQTYNSPLHF.

This clonotype was detected ten times or more. This sequence joins TRBV5-1 and TRBJ2-7, with 9 bases aligning to TRBD1. The CDR3 sequence is 15 residues long. The germline V gene encodes CDR1 SGHRS and CDR2 YFSETQ. V dropped 6 bases and J dropped 3; count of bases not matched to a gene: 10. The CDR3 here is CASTLGQGVIYEQYF. The CDR3 bases are TGCGCCAGCACGCTGGGACAGGGTGTAATCTACGAGCAGTACTTC. Variable domain in full (rest from reference TRBV5-1 and TRBJ2-7): KAGVTQTPRYLIKTRGQQVTLSCSPISGHRSVSWYQQTPGQGLQFLFEYFSETQRNKGNFPGRFSGRQFSNSRSEMNVSTLELGDSALYLCASTLGQGVIYEQYFGPGTRLTVT.

This chain connects TRBV27 to TRBJ1-1, with TRBD1 as a possible D gene (5 bases). There are 14 residues in the CDR3. Germline CDR1 reads MNHEY; CDR2 reads SMNVEV (reference sequence). Trimming pared 3 bases from V and 0 bases from J, leaving 8 bases between. For the CDR3, the DNA is TGTGCCAGCAGTTTCAGGGATATGAACACTGAAGCTTTCTTT. Amino acid sequence: CASSFRDMNTEAFF.

The chain is built from TRBV12-3 or TRBV12-4 and TRBJ2-5; TRBD1 matches 8 bases. Trimming at V came to 6 bases and at J to 3 bases, leaving 3 bases not matched to a gene. The length of the CDR3 is 13 residues. CDR3 loop: CASRRTGKETQYF. Written as DNA, the CDR3 is TGTGCCAGCAGGAGGACAGGGAAAGAGACCCAGTACTTC.

This rearrangement joins TRBV27 to TRBJ2-1, with 12 nucleotides matching TRBD2. CDR1 and CDR2 (germline): MNHEY, SMNVEV (reference sequence). With V trimmed by 5 bases and J by 3 bases, 5 bases remained unmatched. The CDR3 is 16 residues long. The CDR3 loop reads CASSAGLAGRYNEQFF. DNA for the CDR3: TGTGCCAGCAGTGCCGGACTAGCGGGGCGCTACAATGAGCAGTTCTTC.

The chain links TRBV11-1 to TRBJ2-7, with TRBD1 matching 8 bases. CDR3 length equals 15 residues. V was clipped by 5 bases and J by 7 bases; unmatched bases: 13. Per germline, CDR1 SGHAT and CDR2 FQDESV (reference sequence). DNA for the CDR3: TGTGCCAGCAGCACGCCGACAGGGGCGAACAATGAGCAGTACTTC. Amino acid sequence: CASSTPTGANNEQYF.

In this sample, this clonotype turned up once. In nucleotides, the CDR3 is TGTGCCTGGAGTGTAACCGGGGGGGGTTACAATGAGCAGTACTTC. Residues: CAWSVTGGGYNEQYF. The chain links TRBV30 to TRBJ2-1; 8 bases agree with TRBD2. The DNA end is more similar to TRBJ2-7, so the J call may be wrong. This CDR3 comprises 15 residues. Germline assignment: CDR1 GTSNPN and CDR2 SVGIG (reference sequence).

Points on this clonotype: The junction and the germline gene differ at one end; a read error may be behind it. The V call is TRBV5-1, the J call TRBJ2-3, with 9 bases lining up with TRBD2. The CDR3 is 16 amino acids. Germline V gene data show CDR1 as SGHRS and CDR2 as YFSETQ. The CDR3 sequence: CASRLAPSGITDTQYF. The CDR3 DNA sequence: TGCGCCAGCAGGTTGGCTCCTAGCGGGATCACAGATACGCAGTATTTT.

This clonotype was found a few times. The V call is TRBV20-1, the J call TRBJ2-4; the D gene could be TRBD1 or TRBD2 (5 bases each). The DNA matches TRBJ2-7 better at its end, which makes the J call doubtful. The germline V gene encodes CDR1 DFQATT and CDR2 SNEGSKA (reference sequence). The length of the CDR3 is 11 residues. The CDR3: CSASQGDEQYF. In nucleotides, the CDR3 is TGCAGTGCTAGTCAGGGAGACGAGCAGTACTTC.

The chain recombines TRBV4-1 with TRBJ1-2; unclear D gene. In germline, CDR1 is MGHRA, CDR2 YSYEKL. This CDR3 is built from 15 residues. V lost 3 bases and J 8 bases, leaving 19 bases between the germline ends. CDR3 sequence reads: CASSQGWVEGKGYTF. DNA of the CDR3: TGCGCCAGCAGCCAGGGGTGGGTGGAGGGAAAGGGCTACACCTTC.

The chain links TRBV25-1 to TRBJ2-7, with a tentative D call TRBD1 (6 bases). Germline V gene data show CDR1 as MGHDK and CDR2 as SYGVNS. CDR3 length equals 16 residues. Deletions cut 4 bases from V and 2 bases from J, with 18 bases between. The CDR3 bases are TGTGCCAGCAGTGCAGTCGGGACACCGAAACCCTACGAGCAGTACTTC. Translating gives CASSAVGTPKPYEQYF.

The V and J genes are TRBV27 and TRBJ1-2, with 7 bases matching TRBD1. V was pared by 5 bases and J by 7 bases, with 10 bases of the junction left unmatched. The CDR3 spans 14 residues. The germline V gene has CDR1 MNHEY and CDR2 SMNVEV (reference sequence). CDR3 amino acids: CASSPRGGRRGYTF. Here the CDR3 DNA reads TGTGCCAGCAGTCCTCGAGGGGGCCGGCGTGGCTACACCTTC.

The chain carries TRBV9 and TRBJ2-1, with 7 bases aligning to TRBD2. CDR3 length: 13 amino acids. Trimming cost V 4 bases and J 8 bases; bases outside gene matches: 6. Looked up from germline, CDR1 is SGDLS and CDR2 is YYNGEE. CDR3 sequence: CASSTGLPDEQFF. CDR3 DNA sequence: TGTGCCAGCAGCACGGGACTACCGGATGAGCAGTTCTTC.

The chain has TRBV19 and TRBJ2-6; tentative D call: TRBD2 (6 bases). The CDR3 has 16 residues. Germline CDR1 and CDR2: LNHDA and SQIVND (reference sequence). V lost 2 bases to trimming and J lost 0 bases, with 8 bases between them. The CDR3 loop is CASSISRGSGANVLTF. For the CDR3, the DNA is TGTGCCAGTAGTATATCGCGGGGCTCTGGGGCCAACGTCCTGACTTTC.

The genes are TRBV12-5 and TRBJ2-2; the D gene is possibly TRBD2 (6 bases). Germline V gene data show CDR1 as LGHNT and CDR2 as FRNRAP. The V end lost 5 bases, the J end lost 6 bases, and 19 bases lay between the germline ends. The CDR3 extends over 16 amino acids. The CDR3 region has the DNA TGTGCTAGTGGTCCCCCCGACGGGAGACGGTCCGGGGAGCTGTTTTTT. It specifies CASGPPDGRRSGELFF. The full variable domain, completed using reference TRBV12-5 and TRBJ2-2, is DARVTQTPRHKVTEMGQEVTMRCQPILGHNTVFWYRQTMMQGLELLAYFRNRAPLDDSGMPKDRFSAEMPDATLATLKIQPSEPRDSAVYFCASGPPDGRRSGELFFGEGSRLTVL.

This clonotype was detected only a few times. V gene TRBV28 combines with J gene TRBJ1-1; D is possibly TRBD1 (6 bases). Trimming left V 2 bases short and J 1 base short, with 8 bases between. Germline CDR1 is MDHEN and CDR2 is SYDVKM. CDR3 length equals 14 residues. CDR3 in amino acids: CASSLGTRNTEAFF. In nucleotides, the CDR3 is TGTGCCAGCAGTTTAGGGACACGGAACACTGAAGCTTTCTTT. The whole variable domain, filled in from reference TRBV28 and TRBJ1-1, reads DVKVTQSSRYLVKRTGEKVFLECVQDMDHENMFWYRQDPGLGLRLIYFSYDVKMKEKGDIPEGYSVSREKKERFSLILESASTNQTSMYLCASSLGTRNTEAFFGQGTRLTVV.

This rearrangement joins TRBV10-2 to TRBJ2-7, with TRBD1 matching over 10 bases. CDR3 length equals 13 residues. J was trimmed by 6 bases and V by 7 bases; bases with no gene match: 6. From germline, CDR1 is WSHSY and CDR2 SAAADI. The CDR3 DNA reads TGCGCCAGCACCCGGGACAGGGGAAGCGAGCAGTACTTC. It encodes CASTRDRGSEQYF.

As for this clonotype: At one end, the junction sequence differs from germline, possibly due to a read error. This sequence joins TRBV3-1 and TRBJ2-4; TRBD1 matches at 9 bases. The better agreement between TRBJ2-7 and the DNA end casts doubt on the J call. Looked up from germline, CDR1 is LGHDT and CDR2 is YNNKEL (reference sequence). The CDR3 consists of 16 residues. This CDR3 is CVSSQVLGQGTYEQYF. In nucleotides, the CDR3 is TGTGTCAGCAGCCAGGTCCTGGGACAGGGTACCTACGAGCAGTACTTC.

The chain carries TRBV27 and TRBJ2-1, with TRBD2 identical over 8 bases. J lost 2 bases, V lost 2 bases, and 2 bases had no gene match. CDR1 is MNHEY, CDR2 SMNVEV, per germline (reference sequence). This CDR3 has 15 amino acids. CDR3 in amino acids: CASSLMREAYNEQFF. CDR3 nucleotide sequence: TGTGCCAGCAGTTTAATGCGGGAGGCCTACAATGAGCAGTTCTTC.

The V call is TRBV11-2, the J call TRBJ1-2; TRBD1 might be the D (6 bases). Looked up from germline, CDR1 is SGHAT and CDR2 is FQNNGV. CDR3 size: 15 residues. The germline V and J ends were trimmed by 1 base and 3 bases, with 12 bases remaining between them. The CDR3 nucleotides are TGTGCCAGCAGCTTAGCGGCAGGGGAGTACTATGGCTACACCTTC. Translating gives CASSLAAGEYYGYTF.

This clonotype was seen just once. J is TRBJ1-2 and V is TRBV7-9; D is uncertain. The germline V and J ends were trimmed by 3 bases and 0 bases, with 11 bases remaining between them. The CDR3 is 15 residues long. Germline CDR1 and CDR2: SEHNR and FQNEAQ (reference sequence). The CDR3 DNA reads TGTGCCAGCAGCTTTATAAGGGAGACTAACTATGGCTACACCTTC. It codes for CASSFIRETNYGYTF.

This chain connects TRBV6-1 to TRBJ2-2, with D uncertain. Germline CDR1 and CDR2: MNHNS and SASEGT. This CDR3 region has 14 residues. Deletions cut 7 bases from V and 7 bases from J, with 16 bases between. The CDR3 DNA follows: TGTGCCAGCAACGTAGTGGATAAAGGCGGGGAGCTGTTTTTT. Translation gives CASNVVDKGGELFF.